This T cell receptor (beta chain) derives from a study of blood T cells in healthy people across ages. Germline values: CDR1 SGHTA, CDR2 FQGNSA. The CDR3 sequence is 17 residues long. The sample holds a few counts of this clonotype. One end of the junction varies from germline; a read error may be responsible. A sample-barcoded 5' primer and a J-beta primer mix were used in a second PCR of about 7 to 12 cycles. TCRdb re-derived calls from the 5' RACE reads in MiXCR, one entry per CDR3 protein. The table has hundreds of thousands of distinct CDR3 sequences, more than 25% seen once. The material sequenced was blood. The rearrangement uses TRBV7-2 and TRBJ1-2; 12 bases align to TRBD1. The receptor's source is an elderly woman in good health. This chain's CDR3 is CARSAPGQGAHGYGYTF. The CDR3, as DNA: TGTGCCCGCAGCGCTCCGGGACAGGGGGCGCATGGCTATGGCTACACCTTC.